This is a list of T cell receptor beta chains from one sample in a study of blood T cell repertoires in COVID-19. Using immunoSEQ multiplex PCR, the repertoire was profiled, and TCRdb retains in-frame clones only, with some absent. The data contain under 200,000 clones, 65% to 90% of them singletons. Sequencing was carried out using PBMCs or T cells enriched from blood (not recorded which). The receptors stem from a woman aged 60-75 years with acute COVID-19. CDR3s leave out the opening cysteine and the closing phenylalanine or tryptophan.

TRBV14	TRBJ2-7	ASSQDLGGSYEQY
TRBV18	TRBJ2-7	ASSLNTREQY
TRBV27	TRBJ1-5	ASRGTLSNQPQH
TRBV30	TRBJ2-3	AWSGSTDTQY
TRBV6-5	TRBJ1-2	ASKSNYGYT
TRBV7-2	TRBJ1-5	ASSPPTGSNQPQH
TRBV19	TRBJ1-5	ASSYGTENQPQH
TRBV27	TRBJ2-5	ASRGLADQETQY
TRBV2	TRBJ2-7	ASSVELEGNPEQY
TRBV5-1	TRBJ2-2	ASSLRPPGELGTGELF
TRBV30	TRBJ1-6	AWSVPAGGYSPLH
TRBV6-5	TRBJ2-1	ASSYNRVHEQF
TRBV10-3	TRBJ2-1	AIRPLAGPYNEQF
TRBV19	TRBJ2-5	ASSGTSFQMETQY
TRBV7-2	TRBJ2-1	ASKISGSPYEQF
TRBV19	TRBJ1-2	ASTEGQGYGYT
TRBV3-1/TRBV3-2	TRBJ2-7	ASSQGGRALYEQY
TRBV3-1/TRBV3-2	TRBJ1-2	ASSRTGEGYGYT
TRBV19	TRBJ2-7	ASRDYYEQY
TRBV28	TRBJ1-2	ASSRQGSYGYT
TRBV9	TRBJ2-1	ASRPSGRDDNEQF
TRBV3-1/TRBV3-2	TRBJ1-2	ASSQTGYGYT
TRBV2	TRBJ2-2	ASRDFNTGELF
TRBV19	TRBJ1-3	ASSPWDRGNTIY
TRBV6-5	TRBJ1-2	ASTYGGNYGYT
TRBV6-5	TRBJ1-1	ASSSVQTEAF
TRBV4-3	TRBJ2-2	ASSQETHSTGELF
TRBV5-6	TRBJ1-3	ASSPGQGTPSGNTIY
TRBV2	TRBJ2-7	ASRRDTLYEQY
TRBV7-2	TRBJ2-7	ASSSGQGLFQQY
TRBV2	TRBJ1-1	ASSSGGPGAF
TRBV19	TRBJ1-1	ASSSQGALDTEAF
TRBV10-3	TRBJ2-1	AISSGNEQF
TRBV29-1	TRBJ2-1	SVEDQRLAGVDEQF
TRBV9	TRBJ2-3	ASASPLRPDTQY
TRBV5-6	TRBJ2-1	ASSPSGRAGNEQF
TRBV24-1	TRBJ2-2	ATSPDRGGLTGELF
TRBV6-5	TRBJ1-6	ASSYVGQGYSPLH
TRBV10-3	TRBJ2-3	AISESSAGDTQY
TRBV12-3/TRBV12-4	TRBJ1-1	ANGGGNEAF